This T cell receptor beta chain was observed in a study of OX40 agonist ivuxolimab in advanced cancers. Concerning this clone itself: The antigen is not known.

General study results and limits: Low clonal expansion, among the lowest seen, marked partial responders at 0.1-3.0 mg/kg.

TCRdb keeps only in-frame clones here, not all; method: immunoSEQ multiplex PCR. Of about 79,000 clones listed, roughly 88% are singletons. Trimming at V came to 5 bases and at J to 5 bases, leaving 10 bases not matched to a gene. This CDR3 has 16 residues. Germline V gene sequence: CDR1 SGHTA, CDR2 FQGNSA. The sample here was CD4+ or CD8+ T cells sorted from blood, taken in a trial of the OX40 agonist ivuxolimab. V usage is TRBV7-2 and J usage is TRBJ2-5; 11 bases align to TRBD2. The sequence was collected from an adult with an advanced solid tumor such as melanoma, head and neck, liver or kidney cancer. CDR3 nucleotides: TGTGCCAGCAGCACAATAGCGGGGGGGAGGTGGGAGACCCAGTACTTC. Its protein product is CASSTIAGGRWETQYF. The full variable domain, with the rest looked up from reference TRBV7-2 and TRBJ2-5, is GAGVSQSPSNKVTEKGKDVELRCDPISGHTALYWYRQSLGQGLEFLIYFQGNSAPDKSGLPSDRFSAERTGGSVSTLTIQRTQQEDSAVYLCASSTIAGGRWETQYFGPGTRLLVL.